The T cell receptor beta chain under discussion was sequenced for a study of shared clonotypes between healthy human individuals (TCRdb year 2020). In the study overall: A couple of women and a few men aged 18 to 49 years were included in the cohort. Different laboratories and diverse techniques were used to prepare libraries and sequence TCR repertoires, to increase sequencing depth and limit assay-specific biases. For each donor, CD4 naive and CD4 memory were each given three plates, CD8 naive was given two plates, and CD8 memory was given one plate. Per donor, leukapheresis produced somewhere between about 0.85 and 10 billion PBMCs. To estimate repertoire size and how much clonotype sharing occurs between individuals, the study deeply sequenced the blood TCR repertoires of five or six healthy adults. The paper as a whole reports these results and caveats: Higher generation probabilities were observed for clonotypes shared by all four sorted-subset donors than for non-shared clonotypes. Estimated clonotype richness was generally larger for naive than for memory subsets. Rarefaction of sorted-subset datasets indicated incomplete sequencing despite the large sequencing depth. Only blood was sampled, and tissue TCR repertoires likely differ from those in blood. Pairwise subsampling indicated that sequencing depth was expected to affect the degree of clonotype sharing among donors. Because the study included only a small number of donors, the genetic and exposure-history diversity represented was limited. When several donors were compared, the shared fraction of clonotypes was around 5% for naive CD4, 3.5% to 4% for naive CD8, roughly 2.5% for memory CD4, and less than 0.45% for memory CD8.

Details on this clone: Its antigen has not been determined. Qualities for individual bases were not recorded, and no much larger clone is one base off. This sample also contains other DNA sequences that code for the same CDR3.

CD8 naive samples were obtained by positive selection for CCR7 among CD45RO-negative cells, yielding a CD45RA+CCR7+ population from which TemRA cells were excluded. Donors were healthy HIV-negative adults with no recently reported acute infections or vaccinations. Every donor was a Caucasian adult residing in Nashville, Tennessee, USA. Blood was obtained by leukapheresis, after which PBMCs were separated by Ficoll-Histopaque density gradient centrifugation and cryopreserved in liquid nitrogen vapor phase. Analytical flow cytometry was used to check the purity and quantity of each magnetically sorted T cell population. From each sorted fraction, genomic DNA was isolated and quantified by UV absorbance on a Nanodrop 2000c. Using the deep immunoSEQ assay, TCR CDR3 regions were amplified from genomic DNA by multiplex PCR. Extracted genomic DNA from each cell subset was spread evenly across all wells of several immunoSEQ 96-well plates, with each plate serving as a replicate. For sorted subsets, each replicate PCR was loaded with about 200 ng genomic DNA, equivalent to approximately 33,000 T cell genomes. Purified libraries were quantified with a Qubit 3.0 fluorometer, sized on a Bioanalyzer 2100, and re-quantified with the KAPA Library Quantification kit. A separate single-read 150-cycle Illumina NextSeq 550 flow cell was used to sequence each immunoSEQ 96-well plate. Concerning the study's data processing: Because only junctional sequences without quality scores were contained in the immunoSEQ output, filtering matching that applied to full-length reads could not be performed. To assign V/J genes and CDR3, sequences were annotated using PyIR, a Python wrapper for IgBLAST v1.9, with IMGT germline references. Any read was removed if the V/J assignment was weak (E-value above 1e-6), the CDR3 was missing, or the read contained stop codons, out-of-frame junctions, or ambiguous translated residues. A V3J clonotype was defined by an identical inferred V gene, J gene, and CDR3 amino acid sequence. To compute the percentage overlap between repertoires, the number of shared unique clonotypes was divided by the size of the smaller repertoire. Richness of each repertoire was evaluated using RTK rarefaction, the Chao1 estimator, and Recon v2.1 estimates of unobserved clonotypes. For all TCRbeta clonotypes obtained by the gDNA method from a handful of donors, generation probabilities were computed with OLGA. Drawn from immuneACCESS, this table holds only the in-frame rearrangements with V and J called that TCRdb kept. Clones are partly lost; checked studies trace under half to an unresolved V gene and leave the rest unexplained. The V and J calls and clone size are taken from that table; D and trimming were inferred from the DNA. The sample yields some 2,000,000 clones; about 94% were counted once. In total, the top ten clones hold roughly 1.1% of the sample.

Between the V and J ends, shortened by 3 bases and 3 bases respectively, the junction contains 11 bases. CDR1 MNHEY and CDR2 SMNVEV were looked up in the germline V gene (reference sequence). From its cysteine to its phenylalanine, the CDR3 spans 14 amino acids. The only DNA kept is the CDR3, 42 bases in frame from the first base. This receptor was identified in a man between 18 and 29 years old in good health. The material sequenced was naive CD8+ T cells sorted from blood. The sample's cell subset or site label, in plain terms: CD45RA+CCR7+. The chain was built from TRBV27 and TRBJ1-1; D gene: possibly TRBD1, on 6 matching bases. The DNA sequence reads TGTGCCAGCAGTTTTGGGGGCAGCGACACTGAAGCTTTCTTT. Its translation is CASSFGGSDTEAFF.